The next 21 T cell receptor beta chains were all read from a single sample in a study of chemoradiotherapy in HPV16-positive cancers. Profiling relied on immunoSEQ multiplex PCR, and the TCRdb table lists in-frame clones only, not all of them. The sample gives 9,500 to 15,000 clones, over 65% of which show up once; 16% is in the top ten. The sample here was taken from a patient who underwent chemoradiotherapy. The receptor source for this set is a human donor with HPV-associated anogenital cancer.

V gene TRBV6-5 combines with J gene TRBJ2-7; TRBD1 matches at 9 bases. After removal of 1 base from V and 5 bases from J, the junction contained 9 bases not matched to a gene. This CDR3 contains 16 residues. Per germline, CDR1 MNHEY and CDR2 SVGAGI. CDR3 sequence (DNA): TGTGCCAGCAGTTACTTCTCCGGGACAGGGTCCGACGAGCAGTACTTC. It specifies CASSYFSGTGSDEQYF.

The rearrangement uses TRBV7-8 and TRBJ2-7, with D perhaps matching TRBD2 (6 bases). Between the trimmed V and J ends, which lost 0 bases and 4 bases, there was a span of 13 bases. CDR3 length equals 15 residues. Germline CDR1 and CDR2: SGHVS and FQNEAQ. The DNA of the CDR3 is TGTGCCAGCAGCTTAGCCATTCTCGGGGGATACGAGCAGTACTTC. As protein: CASSLAILGGYEQYF.

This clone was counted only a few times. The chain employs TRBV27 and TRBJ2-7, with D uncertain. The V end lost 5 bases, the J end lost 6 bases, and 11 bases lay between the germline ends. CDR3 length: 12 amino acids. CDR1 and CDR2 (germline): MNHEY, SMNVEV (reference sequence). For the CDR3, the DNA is TGTGCCAGCAGTCTAAGAGTGGGCGAGCAGTACTTC. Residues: CASSLRVGEQYF.

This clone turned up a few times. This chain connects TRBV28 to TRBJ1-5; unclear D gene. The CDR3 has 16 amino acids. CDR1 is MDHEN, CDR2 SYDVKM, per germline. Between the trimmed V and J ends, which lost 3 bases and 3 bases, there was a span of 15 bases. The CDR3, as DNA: TGTGCCAGCAGTTTTTCCGGCAGCCACTTCAATCAGCCCCAGCATTTT. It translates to CASSFSGSHFNQPQHF.

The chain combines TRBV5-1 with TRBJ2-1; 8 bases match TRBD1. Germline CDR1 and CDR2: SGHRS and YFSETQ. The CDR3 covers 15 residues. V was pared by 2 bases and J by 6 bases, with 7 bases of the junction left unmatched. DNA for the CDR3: TGCGCCAGCAGCTTAGGACAGGGTGGTGGCAATGAGCAGTTCTTC. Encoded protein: CASSLGQGGGNEQFF.

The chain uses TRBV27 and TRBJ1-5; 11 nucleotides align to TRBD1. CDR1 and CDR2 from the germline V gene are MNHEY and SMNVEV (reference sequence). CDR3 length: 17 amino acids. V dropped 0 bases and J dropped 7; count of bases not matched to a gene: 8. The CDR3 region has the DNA TGTGCCAGCAGTTTATCCCTATGGACAGGGGGCTCCCAGCCCCAGCATTTT. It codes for CASSLSLWTGGSQPQHF.

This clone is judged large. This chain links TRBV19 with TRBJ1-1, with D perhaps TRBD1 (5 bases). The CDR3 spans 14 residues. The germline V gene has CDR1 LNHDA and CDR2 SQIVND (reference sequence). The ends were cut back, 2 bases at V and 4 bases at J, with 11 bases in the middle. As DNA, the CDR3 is TGTGCCAGTAGTATACAGGGTGGGAGCACTGAAGCTTTCTTT. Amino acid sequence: CASSIQGGSTEAFF.

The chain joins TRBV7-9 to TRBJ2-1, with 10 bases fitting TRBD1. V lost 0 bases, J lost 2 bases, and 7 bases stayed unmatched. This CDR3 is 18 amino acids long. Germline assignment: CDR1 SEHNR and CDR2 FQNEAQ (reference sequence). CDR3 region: CASSLAHLGTGAYNEQFF. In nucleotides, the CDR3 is TGTGCCAGCAGCTTAGCGCATTTAGGGACAGGGGCCTACAATGAGCAGTTCTTC. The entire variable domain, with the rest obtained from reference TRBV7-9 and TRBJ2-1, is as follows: DTGVSQNPRHKITKRGQNVTFRCDPISEHNRLYWYRQTLGQGPEFLTYFQNEAQLEKSRLLSDRFSAERPKGSFSTLEIQRTEQGDSAMYLCASSLAHLGTGAYNEQFFGPGTRLTVL.

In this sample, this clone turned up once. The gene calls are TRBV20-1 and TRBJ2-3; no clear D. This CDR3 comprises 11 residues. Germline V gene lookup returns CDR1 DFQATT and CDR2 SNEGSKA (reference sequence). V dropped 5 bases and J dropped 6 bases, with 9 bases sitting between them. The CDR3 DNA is TGCAGTGCTCGCGGCAGGGATACGCAGTATTTT. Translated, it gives CSARGRDTQYF.

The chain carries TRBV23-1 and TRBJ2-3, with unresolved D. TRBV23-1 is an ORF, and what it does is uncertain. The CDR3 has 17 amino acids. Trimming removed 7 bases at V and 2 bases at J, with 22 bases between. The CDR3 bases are TGCGCCAGCACCCCAAGGTCAGCATCAGATTCCACAGATACGCAGTATTTT. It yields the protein CASTPRSASDSTDTQYF.

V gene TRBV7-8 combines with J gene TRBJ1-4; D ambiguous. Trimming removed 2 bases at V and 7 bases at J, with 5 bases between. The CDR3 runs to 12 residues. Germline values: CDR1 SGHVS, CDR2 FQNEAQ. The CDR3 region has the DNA TGTGCCAGCAGCTTATCGGCTGAAAAACTGTTTTTT. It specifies CASSLSAEKLFF.

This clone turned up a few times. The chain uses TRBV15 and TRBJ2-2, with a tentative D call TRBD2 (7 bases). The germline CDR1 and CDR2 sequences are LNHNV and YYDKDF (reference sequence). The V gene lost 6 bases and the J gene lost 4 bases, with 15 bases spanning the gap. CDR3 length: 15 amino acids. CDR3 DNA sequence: TGTGCCACCAGTGGCGGGGGCAAGGGCACCGGGGAGCTGTTTTTT. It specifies CATSGGGKGTGELFF.

CDR3 region: CASSEGAGNEKLFF. The CDR3 DNA reads TGTGCCAGCAGTGAAGGGGCCGGGAATGAAAAACTGTTTTTT. V gene TRBV6-1 combines with J gene TRBJ1-4; D gene unclear. This CDR3 contains 14 residues. Trimming took 1 base from V and 5 from J, leaving 8 bases between them. CDR1 MNHNS and CDR2 SASEGT come from the germline V gene.

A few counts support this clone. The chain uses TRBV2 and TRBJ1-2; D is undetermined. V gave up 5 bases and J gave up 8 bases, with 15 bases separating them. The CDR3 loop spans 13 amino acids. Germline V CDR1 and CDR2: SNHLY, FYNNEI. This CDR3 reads CASSPAPGVGYTF. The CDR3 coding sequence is TGTGCCAGCAGTCCAGCCCCAGGAGTGGGCTACACCTTC.

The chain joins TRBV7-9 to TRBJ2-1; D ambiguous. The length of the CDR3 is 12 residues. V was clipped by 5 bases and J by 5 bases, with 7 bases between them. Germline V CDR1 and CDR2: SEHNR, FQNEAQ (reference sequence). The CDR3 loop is CASSLGDNEQFF. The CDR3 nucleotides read TGTGCCAGCAGCCTTGGGGACAATGAGCAGTTCTTC.

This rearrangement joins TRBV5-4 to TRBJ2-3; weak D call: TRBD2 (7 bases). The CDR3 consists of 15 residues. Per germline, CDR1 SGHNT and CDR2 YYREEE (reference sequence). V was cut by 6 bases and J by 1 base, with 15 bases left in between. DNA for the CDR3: TGTGCCAGCAAAGCATGGGGGGGCCGCACAGATACGCAGTATTTT. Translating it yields CASKAWGGRTDTQYF.

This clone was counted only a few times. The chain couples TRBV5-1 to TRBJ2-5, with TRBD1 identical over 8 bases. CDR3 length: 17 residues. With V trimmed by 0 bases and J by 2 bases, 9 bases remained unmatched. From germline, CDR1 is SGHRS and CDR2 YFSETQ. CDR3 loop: CASSLVNLGQGQETQYF. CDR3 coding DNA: TGCGCCAGCAGCTTGGTTAATCTCGGACAGGGACAAGAGACCCAGTACTTC.

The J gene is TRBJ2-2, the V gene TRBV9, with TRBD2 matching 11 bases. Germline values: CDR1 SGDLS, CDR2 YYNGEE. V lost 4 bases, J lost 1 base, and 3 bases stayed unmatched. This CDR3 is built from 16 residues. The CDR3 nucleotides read TGTGCCAGCAGCCCAGGGACTAGCGGGAACACCGGGGAGCTGTTTTTT. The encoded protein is CASSPGTSGNTGELFF.

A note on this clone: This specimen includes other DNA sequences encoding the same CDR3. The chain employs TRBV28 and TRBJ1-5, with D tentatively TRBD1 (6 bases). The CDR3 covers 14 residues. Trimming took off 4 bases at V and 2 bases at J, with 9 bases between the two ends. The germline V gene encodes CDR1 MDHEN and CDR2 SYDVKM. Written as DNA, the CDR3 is TGTGCCAGCAGTTGGGGGCGAGGCAATCAGCCCCAGCATTTT. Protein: CASSWGRGNQPQHF.

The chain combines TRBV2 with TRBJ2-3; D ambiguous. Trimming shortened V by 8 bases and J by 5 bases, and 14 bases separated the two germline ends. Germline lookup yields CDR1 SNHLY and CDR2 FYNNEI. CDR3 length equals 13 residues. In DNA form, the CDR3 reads TGTGCCAGCGAGAGGCGATTCGGAGATACGCAGTATTTT. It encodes CASERRFGDTQYF. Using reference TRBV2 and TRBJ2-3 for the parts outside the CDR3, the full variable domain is EPEVTQTPSHQVTQMGQEVILRCVPISNHLYFYWYRQILGQKVEFLVSFYNNEISEKSEIFDDQFSVERPDGSNFTLKIRSTKLEDSAMYFCASERRFGDTQYFGPGTRLTVL.

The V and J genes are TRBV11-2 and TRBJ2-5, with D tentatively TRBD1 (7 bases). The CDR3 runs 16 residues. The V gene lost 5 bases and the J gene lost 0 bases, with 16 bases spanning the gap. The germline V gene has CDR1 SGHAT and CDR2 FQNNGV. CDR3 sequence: CASSESTGRYQETQYF. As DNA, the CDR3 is TGTGCCAGCAGCGAGTCGACAGGGAGGTACCAAGAGACCCAGTACTTC.